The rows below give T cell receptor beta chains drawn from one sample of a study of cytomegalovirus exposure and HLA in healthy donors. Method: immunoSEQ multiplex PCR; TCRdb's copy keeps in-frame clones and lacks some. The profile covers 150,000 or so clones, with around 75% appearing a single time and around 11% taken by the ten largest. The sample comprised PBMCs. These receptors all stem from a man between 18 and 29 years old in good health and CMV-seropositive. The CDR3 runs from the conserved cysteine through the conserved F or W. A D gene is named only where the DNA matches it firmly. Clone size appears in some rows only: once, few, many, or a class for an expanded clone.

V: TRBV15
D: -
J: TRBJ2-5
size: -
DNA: TGTGCCACCAGCAGAGACAGGGAAGGGCAAGAGACCCAGTACTTC
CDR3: CATSRDREGQETQYF

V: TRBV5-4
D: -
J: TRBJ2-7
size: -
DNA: TGTGCCAGCAGCGGTCGGTGGGGCGTCTCCTACGAGCAGTACTTC
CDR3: CASSGRWGVSYEQYF

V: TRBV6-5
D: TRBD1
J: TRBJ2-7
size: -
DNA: TGTGCCAGCAGTAGACAGGGTCGAGGGTACGAGCAGTACTTC
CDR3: CASSRQGRGYEQYF

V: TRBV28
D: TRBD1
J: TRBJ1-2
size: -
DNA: TGTGCCAGCAGTAAGGTAGACAGGGGTGCCTATGGCTACACCTTC
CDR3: CASSKVDRGAYGYTF

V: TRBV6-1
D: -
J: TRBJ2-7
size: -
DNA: TGTGCCAGCAGCAACGGAGCCACCTACGAGCAGTACTTC
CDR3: CASSNGATYEQYF

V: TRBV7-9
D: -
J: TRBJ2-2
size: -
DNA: TGTCCCAGCAGCCCTCAGACAGGAAACACCGGGGAGCTGTTTTTT
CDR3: CPSSPQTGNTGELFF

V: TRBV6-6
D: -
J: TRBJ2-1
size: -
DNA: TGTGCCAGTCGAGTTAATTCACAGGCCTACAATGAGCAGTTCTTC
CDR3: CASRVNSQAYNEQFF

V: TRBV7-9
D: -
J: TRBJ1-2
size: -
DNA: TGTGCCAGCAGCTTAGGGGGCTACGGCTACACCTTC
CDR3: CASSLGGYGYTF

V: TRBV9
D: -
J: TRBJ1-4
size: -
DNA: TGTGCCAGCTCGAATTCGGCTAATGAAAAACTGTTTTTT
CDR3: CASSNSANEKLFF

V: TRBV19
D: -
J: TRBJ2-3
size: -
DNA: TGTGCCAGTAGTATCTTAGGCGGATATACTAGCACAGATACGCAGTATTTT
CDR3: CASSILGGYTSTDTQYF

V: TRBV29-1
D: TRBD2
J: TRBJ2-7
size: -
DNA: TGCAGCGTTGAAGGTGGGACTAGCGGGAGGGCCTACGAGCAGTACTTC
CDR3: CSVEGGTSGRAYEQYF

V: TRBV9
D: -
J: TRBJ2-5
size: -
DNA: TGTGCCAGCAGCATTGGGACTCAGGCTGAGGAGACCCAGTACTTC
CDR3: CASSIGTQAEETQYF

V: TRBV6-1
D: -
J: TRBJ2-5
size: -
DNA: TGTGCCAGCGCTCGAGGAGGGCAGATAGGAAGGGCCCAGTACTTC
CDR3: CASARGGQIGRAQYF

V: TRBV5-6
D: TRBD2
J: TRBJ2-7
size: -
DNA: TGTGCCAGCACCGGGGGGGGGCGTGGGACCTACGAGCAGTACTTC
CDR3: CASTGGGRGTYEQYF

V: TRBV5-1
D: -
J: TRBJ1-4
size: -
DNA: TGCGCCAGCAGCTGGAGGGGCTCAACTAATGAAAAACTGTTTTTT
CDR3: CASSWRGSTNEKLFF

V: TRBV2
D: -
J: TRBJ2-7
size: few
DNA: TGTGCCAGCAGTGAAGGCGGAGACGAGCAGTACTTC
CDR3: CASSEGGDEQYF

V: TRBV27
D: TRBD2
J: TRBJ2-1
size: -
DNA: TGTGCCAGCAGGGGACTAGCGGGAGGAGACAATGAGCAGTTCTTC
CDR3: CASRGLAGGDNEQFF

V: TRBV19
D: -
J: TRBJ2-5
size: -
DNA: TGTGCCAGTAGTACCCACACGTCGGAGACCCAGTACTTC
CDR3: CASSTHTSETQYF

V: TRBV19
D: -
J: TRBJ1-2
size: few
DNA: TGTGCCAGTAGTTTACAGGGATATGGCTACACCTTC
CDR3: CASSLQGYGYTF

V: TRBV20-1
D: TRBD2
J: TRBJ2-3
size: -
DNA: TGCAGTGCTAGAGATGGGGGGGGTCTCCCTTTT
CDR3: CSARDGGGLPF

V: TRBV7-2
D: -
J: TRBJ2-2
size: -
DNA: TGTGCCAGCAGCTCGTCGAACACCGGGGAGCTGTTTTTT
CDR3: CASSSSNTGELFF

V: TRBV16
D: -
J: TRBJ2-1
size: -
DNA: TGTGCCAGCAGCCAACAAAGGGGTGAGCAGTTCTTC
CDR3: CASSQQRGEQFF

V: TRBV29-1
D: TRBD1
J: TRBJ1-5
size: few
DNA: TGCAGCGTGAAAGGGCAGGGGGGAGATCAGCCCCAGCATTTT
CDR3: CSVKGQGGDQPQHF

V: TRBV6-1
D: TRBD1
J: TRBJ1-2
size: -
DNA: TGTGCCAGCATTAAGGACAGGGGGATAATTGGCTACACCTTC
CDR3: CASIKDRGIIGYTF

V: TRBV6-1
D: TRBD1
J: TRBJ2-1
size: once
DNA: TGTGCCAGCAGTGATCCGGGGACAGGGGTAATCAGGGGCTTCAATGAGCAGTTCTTC
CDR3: CASSDPGTGVIRGFNEQFF

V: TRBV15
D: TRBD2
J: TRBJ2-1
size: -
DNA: TGTGCCACCAGCTCGGGCGAGCTAGCGGGAGACAATGAGCAGTTCTTC
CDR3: CATSSGELAGDNEQFF

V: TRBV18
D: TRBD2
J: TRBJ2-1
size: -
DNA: TGTGCCAGCTCACCAGCGGGAGTGGTCTACAATGAGCAGTTCTTC
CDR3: CASSPAGVVYNEQFF

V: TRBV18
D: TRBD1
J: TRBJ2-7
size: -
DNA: TGTGCCAGCAAAGATGGACAGGACTACGAGCAGTACTTC
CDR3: CASKDGQDYEQYF

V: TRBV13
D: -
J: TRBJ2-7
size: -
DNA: TGTGCCAGCAGCTCTAGGTACGAGCAGTACTTC
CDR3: CASSSRYEQYF

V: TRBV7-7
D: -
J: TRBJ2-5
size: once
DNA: TGTGCCAGCAGCTTATCCTCGGTTATCCAAGAGACCCAGTACTTC
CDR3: CASSLSSVIQETQYF

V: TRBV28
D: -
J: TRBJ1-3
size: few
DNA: TGTGCCAGCAGAGTCCTGACAGGAAACACCATATATTTT
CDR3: CASRVLTGNTIYF

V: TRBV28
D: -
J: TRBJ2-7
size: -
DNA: TGTGCCAGCAGTTTCACCAGGCTGCCCTACGAGCAGTACTTC
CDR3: CASSFTRLPYEQYF

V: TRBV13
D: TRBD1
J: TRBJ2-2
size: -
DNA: TGTGCCAGCAGCACCCACTATCGACAGGGGAACACCGGGGAGCTGTTTTTT
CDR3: CASSTHYRQGNTGELFF

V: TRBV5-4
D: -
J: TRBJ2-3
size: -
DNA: TGTGCCAGCAGCCGGACTGGCCCAGATACGCAGTATTTT
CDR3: CASSRTGPDTQYF

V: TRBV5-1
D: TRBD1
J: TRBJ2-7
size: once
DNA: TGCGCCAGCAGCTACGAGACAGGGGGTAGGTCCGAGCAGTACTTC
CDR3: CASSYETGGRSEQYF

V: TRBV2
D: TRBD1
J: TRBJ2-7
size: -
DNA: TGTGCCAGCAGTGAGAAGGGGAACAGGGGGAATGCCGAGCAGTACTTC
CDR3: CASSEKGNRGNAEQYF

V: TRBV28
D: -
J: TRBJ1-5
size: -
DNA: TGTGCCAGCTCAACCCAGAATCAGCCCCAGCATTTT
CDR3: CASSTQNQPQHF

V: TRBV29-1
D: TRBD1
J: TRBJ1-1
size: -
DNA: TGCAGCGTGTCGGGACAGACCATTAACACTGAAGCTTTCTTT
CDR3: CSVSGQTINTEAFF

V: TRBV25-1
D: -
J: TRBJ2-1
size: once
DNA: TGTGCCAGCAGTGAATCCCCAGGGGAGCAGTTCTTC
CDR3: CASSESPGEQFF

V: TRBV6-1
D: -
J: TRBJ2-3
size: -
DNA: TGTGCCAGCAGTGATCAAGGACAGATCATCACAGATACGCAGTATTTT
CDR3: CASSDQGQIITDTQYF